This T cell receptor (beta chain) was recovered during a study of regulatory T cells in long-lasting Graves disease. Through Arm-PCR of CDR3 regions and iRepertoire HTBI primers, TCR beta libraries were built. One entry per CDR3 protein, called by TCRdb with MiXCR from the multiplex PCR reads. The table includes hundreds of thousands of distinct CDR3 sequences, 15% to 20% detected once. Germline CDR1 is MGHDK and CDR2 is SYGVNS. Trimming cost V 2 bases and J 4 bases, with 14 bases left between them. The CDR3 spans 15 residues. Time point of the sample: newly diagnosed GD, antithyroid drugs for less than 3 months. PBMCs were the source of the RNA used for TCR sequencing. An endocrinology department in Xi'an, China, supplied the patients. These data also featured in a second study, about T cells in Graves' hyperthyroidism and ophthalmopathy.

This material consisted of peripheral blood mononuclear cells (PBMCs), taken at new diagnosis, from a patient treated with antithyroid drugs. The chain has TRBV25-1 and TRBJ2-5, with D unresolved. The receptor's source is a woman aged 40-65 years with Graves disease. The CDR3 nucleotides read TGTGCCAGCAGTGAACCCCTACCCGGTGGAGAGACCCAGTACTTC. Amino acids: CASSEPLPGGETQYF. Complete variable domain (other parts from reference TRBV25-1 and TRBJ2-5): EADIYQTPRYLVIGTGKKITLECSQTMGHDKMYWYQQDPGMELHLIHYSYGVNSTEKGDLSSESTVSRIRTEHFPLTLESARPSHTSQYLCASSEPLPGGETQYFGPGTRLLVL.